The 30 T cell receptor beta chains listed next were all sequenced from one sample in a study of T-cell reconstitution after alpha-beta-depleted transplantation in children. This sample's TCRbeta library carried unique molecular identifier barcodes. TCRdb used MiXCR to reprocess the PCR reads, holding one entry per CDR3 protein. Here the sample spans about 640,000 distinct CDR3 sequences, around a sixth being singletons. Sequencing used PBMCs from the stem cell graft donor, obtained from the stem cell graft. These receptors were taken from a human donor who donated a stem cell graft to a child with acute myeloid leukemia.

The sample holds a few counts of this clonotype. The chain joins TRBV4-1 to TRBJ1-4; tentatively, D is TRBD1 (5 bases). The CDR3 spans 14 residues. Germline V CDR1 and CDR2: MGHRA, YSYEKL. V gave up 4 bases and J gave up 15 bases, with 21 bases separating them. The CDR3 loop reads CASSRGATPQGMFF. The CDR3 bases are TGCGCCAGCAGCCGCGGCGCTACTCCTCAGGGAATGTTTTTT.

Regarding this clonotype: A clone one base away is much larger, so this may be a read error. The chain is built from TRBV20-1 and TRBJ2-5, with 9 nucleotides matching TRBD2. This CDR3 is 12 amino acids long. Unmatched junction bases numbered 10, after V lost 8 bases and J lost 9 bases. Germline CDR1 DFQATT, CDR2 SNEGSKA (reference sequence). The CDR3 DNA reads TGCAGTCTTCCCATGGCGGGGGGGCCCCAGTACTTC. Translation gives CSLPMAGGPQYF.

CDR3 sequence: CATSRVGTSNQPQHF. CDR3 in DNA: TGTGCCACCAGCAGAGTGGGGACAAGCAATCAGCCCCAGCATTTT. V gene TRBV15 combines with J gene TRBJ1-5, with a tentative D call TRBD1 (6 bases). This CDR3 contains 15 residues. Between the trimmed V and J ends, which lost 1 base and 1 base, there was a span of 8 bases. Per germline, CDR1 LNHNV and CDR2 YYDKDF (reference sequence).

The CDR3 spells CASLERGRYTEAFF. DNA for the CDR3: TGTGCCAGCCTGGAGAGGGGGCGTTATACTGAAGCTTTCTTT. The chain has TRBV27 and TRBJ1-1; 7 bases fit TRBD1. V shed 8 bases and J 5 bases; nucleotides not matched to a gene: 11. Germline V gene lookup returns CDR1 MNHEY and CDR2 SMNVEV (reference sequence). The CDR3 spans 14 residues.

This clonotype turned up a few times. The rearrangement joins TRBV10-1 to TRBJ2-5, with TRBD2 identical over 8 bases. The CDR3 covers 15 residues. Trimming removed 0 bases from V and 4 bases from J; junction bases left unmatched: 4. In germline, CDR1 is WNHNN, CDR2 SYGVQD (reference sequence). The CDR3 DNA follows: TGCGCCAGCAGTGAGTCTACGGGGGGGCTAGAGACCCAGTACTTC. Its translation: CASSESTGGLETQYF.

This chain connects TRBV13 to TRBJ2-2, with TRBD2 matching 8 bases. In germline, CDR1 is PRHDT, CDR2 FYEKMQ (reference sequence). The length of the CDR3 is 16 residues. The V gene end was trimmed by 4 bases and the J gene end by 0 bases; junction bases not matched to a gene: 4. CDR3 amino acids: CASSSAGGANTGELFF. The CDR3 nucleotides read TGTGCCAGCAGCTCCGCCGGGGGGGCGAACACCGGGGAGCTGTTTTTT.

This clonotype was counted at least ten times. The chain combines TRBV12-3 or TRBV12-4 with TRBJ1-3; D not certain. The CDR3 is made up of 14 amino acids. The V gene lost 7 bases and the J gene lost 3 bases, with 13 bases spanning the gap. The CDR3: CASTGGSSGNTIYF. For the CDR3, the DNA is TGTGCCAGCACCGGAGGTTCAAGTGGAAACACCATATATTTT.

This chain joins TRBV24-1 and TRBJ2-2; D gene unclear. V was cut by 0 bases and J by 6 bases, with 1 base left in between. This CDR3 is built from 12 residues. Germline V gene data show CDR1 as KGHDR and CDR2 as SFDVKD. CDR3 amino acids: CATSDLSGELFF. The DNA for the CDR3 is TGTGCCACCAGTGATTTGTCCGGGGAGCTGTTTTTT.

In its sample, this clonotype was seen a few times. The chain carries TRBV4-3 and TRBJ2-2; D gene uncertain. Deletions cut 6 bases from V and 1 base from J, with 9 bases between. Germline loops: CDR1 LGHNA, CDR2 YSLEER. The CDR3 consists of 14 residues. For the CDR3, the DNA is TGCGCCAGCAGTAGGACCGTGAACACCGGGGAGCTGTTTTTT. Its protein is CASSRTVNTGELFF.

This clonotype was seen at least ten times. The chain couples TRBV12-3 or TRBV12-4 to TRBJ1-5; D is possibly TRBD1 (6 bases). V shed 3 bases and J shed 2 bases, with 11 bases lying between them. CDR3 size: 15 residues. Here the CDR3 reads CASSLQGRGNQPQHF. The CDR3 DNA reads TGTGCCAGCAGTTTGCAGGGGCGAGGCAATCAGCCCCAGCATTTT.

There are many counts of this clonotype. The chain carries TRBV27 and TRBJ2-1, with D maybe TRBD2 (5 bases). CDR1 and CDR2 from the germline V gene are MNHEY and SMNVEV (reference sequence). This CDR3 has 14 residues. V lost 3 bases and J lost 7, with 13 bases in between. CDR3 bases: TGTGCCAGCAGTTTGGCAGGTTCGGGGAATGAGCAGTTCTTC. Translated, it gives CASSLAGSGNEQFF.

This clonotype has just a few counts. The chain combines TRBV5-1 with TRBJ2-7; no firm D call. Germline-derived CDR1 and CDR2 are SGHRS and YFSETQ. The V gene lost 4 bases and the J gene lost 2 bases, with 16 bases spanning the gap. The CDR3 has 15 amino acids. CDR3 coding DNA: TGCGCCAGCAGCAGAGACTTATCAAGTGCCTACGAGCAGTACTTC. This gives the protein CASSRDLSSAYEQYF.

CDR3 coding DNA: TGTGCCAGCAGCCCCCATCTGGCGGGGGGCCTTTACTACGAGCAGTACGTC. Translation: CASSPHLAGGLYYEQYV. The chain uses TRBV11-2 and TRBJ2-7; 8 bases align to TRBD2. CDR3 size: 17 residues. Germline CDR1 and CDR2: SGHAT and FQNNGV. With 5 bases clipped from V and 3 bases from J, the junction kept 15 bases outside the gene matches.

The chain combines TRBV11-2 with TRBJ2-3; D is ambiguous. V lost 1 base to trimming and J lost 2 bases, with 10 bases between them. Per the germline V gene, CDR1 is SGHAT and CDR2 is FQNNGV. The CDR3 consists of 15 residues. The CDR3 sequence is CASSLVRHSTDTQYF. The CDR3 DNA sequence: TGTGCCAGCAGCTTAGTCAGACACTCCACAGATACGCAGTATTTT.

This clonotype was detected ten times or more. This chain joins TRBV9 and TRBJ1-6, with D perhaps matching TRBD1 (6 bases). CDR1 and CDR2 (germline): SGDLS, YYNGEE. V was trimmed by 4 bases and J by 7 bases, leaving 18 bases between them. The CDR3 spans 16 residues. Here the CDR3 reads CASSPSPRGGNSPLHF. In DNA, the CDR3 is TGTGCCAGCAGCCCCAGTCCCAGGGGAGGGAATTCACCCCTCCACTTT.

This clonotype was seen many times. The rearrangement uses TRBV20-1 and TRBJ1-1; no clear D gene. The CDR3 is 13 amino acids. V shed 6 bases and J shed 0 bases, with 11 bases lying between them. Germline lookup yields CDR1 DFQATT and CDR2 SNEGSKA (reference sequence). The CDR3 nucleotides read TGCAGTGCCGCCCGGGTCTTGAACACTGAAGCTTTCTTT. Amino acids: CSAARVLNTEAFF.

The chain links TRBV7-2 to TRBJ2-7; 10 bases are a match to TRBD2. Germline V gene sequence: CDR1 SGHTA, CDR2 FQGNSA. This CDR3 contains 15 residues. After removal of 2 bases from V and 2 bases from J, the junction contained 3 bases not matched to a gene. The CDR3 is CASSLKAGGPYEQYF. The CDR3 DNA sequence: TGTGCCAGCAGCTTAAAAGCGGGGGGGCCCTACGAGCAGTACTTC.

The rearrangement links TRBV10-3 to TRBJ2-3, with 8 bases that match TRBD1. Germline CDR1 and CDR2: ENHRY and SYGVKD. The ends lost 0 bases at V and 2 bases at J; junction bases unmatched: 13. The CDR3 extends over 19 amino acids. CDR3 in amino acids: CAISESNSRQGIYTDTQYF. The CDR3 nucleotides read TGTGCCATCAGTGAGTCGAATTCGAGACAGGGGATCTACACAGATACGCAGTATTTT.

This sequence joins TRBV7-2 and TRBJ2-7; 10 nucleotides agree with TRBD1. Losses at the gene ends were 0 bases for V and 5 bases for J; bases not matched to a gene: 10. The CDR3 is 17 residues long. CDR1 is SGHTA, CDR2 FQGNSA, per germline. CDR3 coding DNA: TGTGCCAGCAGCTTAGCGCGCTTGACAGGGGGCATCCACGAGCAGTACTTC. Translating gives CASSLARLTGGIHEQYF.

This rearrangement joins TRBV7-2 to TRBJ2-7; possible D gene TRBD2, 6 bases. CDR3 length: 15 residues. Trimming took off 4 bases at V and 0 bases at J, with 13 bases between the two ends. The germline V gene has CDR1 SGHTA and CDR2 FQGNSA. The CDR3 sequence: CASSSSRGSSYEQYF. The CDR3 region has the DNA TGTGCCAGCAGCTCAAGTCGGGGGTCCTCCTACGAGCAGTACTTC.

This clonotype occurred many times. This chain connects TRBV29-1 to TRBJ2-1, with a weak D call TRBD2 (5 bases). V lost 7 bases and J lost 9, with 16 bases in between. The germline V gene has CDR1 SQVTM and CDR2 ANQGSEA. The CDR3 covers 12 residues. The CDR3 region is CSERALVGEQFF. CDR3 DNA: TGCAGCGAGAGGGCTCTAGTTGGTGAGCAGTTCTTC.

This clonotype was counted ten times or more. This rearrangement joins TRBV20-1 to TRBJ1-1; 9 bases fit TRBD1. Germline loops: CDR1 DFQATT, CDR2 SNEGSKA (reference sequence). The ends lost 3 bases at V and 4 bases at J; junction bases unmatched: 3. The CDR3 has 13 amino acids. CDR3 nucleotide sequence: TGCAGTGCTAGGACGGGACAGGGCACTGAAGCTTTCTTT. Its translation is CSARTGQGTEAFF.

This clonotype came up many times. CDR3 sequence reads: CSVGALSGEQFF. Written as DNA, the CDR3 is TGCAGCGTTGGGGCTCTCTCCGGTGAGCAGTTCTTC. The chain employs TRBV29-1 and TRBJ2-1; D is unresolved. This CDR3 contains 12 residues. CDR1 is SQVTM and CDR2 is ANQGSEA in the germline V gene. V was clipped by 4 bases and J by 9 bases, with 13 bases between them.

The chain recombines TRBV7-9 with TRBJ2-3; D tentatively reads TRBD1 or TRBD2 (5 bases each). V was cut by 1 base and J by 3 bases, with 14 bases left in between. Germline V gene lookup returns CDR1 SEHNR and CDR2 FQNEAQ (reference sequence). The CDR3 length is 16 residues. CDR3 residues: CASSLVGTRVTDTQYF. As DNA, the CDR3 is TGTGCCAGCAGCTTAGTAGGGACGAGAGTTACAGATACGCAGTATTTT.

This clonotype was counted only a few times. The J gene is TRBJ2-1, the V gene TRBV4-1; either TRBD1 or TRBD2 may supply D (5 bases each). The CDR3 runs 21 residues. Germline CDR1 is MGHRA and CDR2 is YSYEKL. V gave up 0 bases and J gave up 0 bases, with 24 bases separating them. The CDR3: CASSQDLETADFLSSYNEQFF. Written as DNA, the CDR3 is TGCGCCAGCAGCCAAGATCTTGAGACAGCGGATTTTTTGAGCTCCTACAATGAGCAGTTCTTC.

This clonotype was seen a handful of times. The chain combines TRBV5-5 with TRBJ2-1; D is unresolved. Germline V CDR1 and CDR2: SGHKS, YYEKEE (reference sequence). This CDR3 contains 16 residues. The V end lost 0 bases, the J end lost 0 bases, and 10 bases lay between the germline ends. CDR3: CASSLDFTSSYNEQFF. The CDR3, as DNA: TGTGCCAGCAGCTTGGATTTCACGAGCTCCTACAATGAGCAGTTCTTC.

This clonotype was counted a few times. V is TRBV27 and J is TRBJ2-1; no reliable D call. V was shortened by 2 bases and J by 4 bases, with 6 bases between the two germline ends. The CDR3 length is 13 residues. Germline loops: CDR1 MNHEY, CDR2 SMNVEV (reference sequence). CDR3 in amino acids: CASSLVQYNEQFF. CDR3 nucleotides: TGTGCCAGCAGTTTAGTACAGTACAATGAGCAGTTCTTC.

This clonotype was found many times. This chain connects TRBV29-1 to TRBJ2-2, with TRBD1 identical over 7 bases. Trimming removed 6 bases from V and 6 bases from J; junction bases left unmatched: 7. This CDR3 region has 13 residues. Germline lookup yields CDR1 SQVTM and CDR2 ANQGSEA. CDR3 region: CSVQDRAAGELFF. CDR3 nucleotides: TGCAGCGTCCAAGACAGGGCGGCCGGGGAGCTGTTTTTT.

This clonotype was counted at least ten times. The J gene is TRBJ2-2, the V gene TRBV5-1, with a possible D match to TRBD1 (5 bases). The CDR3 has 14 residues. The V and J ends lost 2 bases and 8 bases respectively, with 13 bases between them. Germline CDR1 is SGHRS and CDR2 is YFSETQ. CDR3 residues: CASSFTGVRGELFF. The CDR3 bases are TGCGCCAGCAGCTTCACAGGAGTTCGTGGGGAGCTGTTTTTT.

Only a few counts were recorded for this clonotype. The chain recombines TRBV5-1 with TRBJ2-7; tentatively, D is TRBD1 or TRBD2 (6 bases each). The CDR3 runs 15 residues. The V end lost 2 bases, the J end lost 1 base, and 13 bases lay between the germline ends. Germline assignment: CDR1 SGHRS and CDR2 YFSETQ. The chain's CDR3 is CASSFGTGASYEQYV. The DNA of the CDR3 is TGCGCCAGCAGCTTTGGTACGGGGGCGTCCTACGAGCAGTACGTC.